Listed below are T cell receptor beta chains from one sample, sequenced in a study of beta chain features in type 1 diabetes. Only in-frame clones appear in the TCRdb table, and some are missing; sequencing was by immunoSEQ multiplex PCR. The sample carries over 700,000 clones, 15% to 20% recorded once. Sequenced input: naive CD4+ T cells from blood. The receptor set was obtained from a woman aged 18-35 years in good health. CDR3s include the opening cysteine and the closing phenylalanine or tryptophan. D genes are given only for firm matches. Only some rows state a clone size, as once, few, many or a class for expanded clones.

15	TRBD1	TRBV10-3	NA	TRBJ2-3	CAISGNTGVDDTQYF	TGTGCCATCAGCGGGAATACAGGGGTGGATGATACGCAGTATTTT
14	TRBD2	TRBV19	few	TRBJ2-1	CASRAGGSYNEQFF	TGTGCCAGTAGAGCGGGAGGATCCTACAATGAGCAGTTCTTC
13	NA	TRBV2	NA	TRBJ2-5	CASSERLQETQYF	TGTGCCAGCAGTGAGCGTCTCCAAGAGACCCAGTACTTC
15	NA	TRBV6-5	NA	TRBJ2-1	CASSPGARVGYEQFF	TGTGCCAGCAGTCCGGGGGCTCGTGTAGGCTATGAGCAGTTCTTC
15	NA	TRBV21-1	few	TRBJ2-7	CASSKVGTGFSEQYF	TGTGCCAGCAGCAAGGTCGGGACAGGGTTTTCCGAGCAGTACTTC
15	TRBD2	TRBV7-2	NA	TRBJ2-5	CASSLFVGGRETQYF	TGTGCCAGCAGCTTATTCGTGGGAGGGAGAGAGACCCAGTACTTC
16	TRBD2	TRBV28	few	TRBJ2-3	CASSAPVAGELDTQYF	TGTGCCAGCAGCGCTCCCGTAGCGGGAGAGTTAGATACGCAGTATTTT
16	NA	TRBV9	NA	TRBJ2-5	CASSPLGTNVKETQYF	TGTGCCAGCAGCCCTCTCGGGACAAACGTTAAAGAGACCCAGTACTTC
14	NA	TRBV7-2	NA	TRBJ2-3	CASSSWGPTDTQYF	TGTGCCAGCAGCTCTTGGGGCCCCACCGATACGCAGTATTTT
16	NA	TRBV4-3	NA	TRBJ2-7	CASSQETVGLTYEQYF	TGCGCCAGCAGCCAAGAAACGGTTGGCTTAACCTACGAGCAGTACTTC
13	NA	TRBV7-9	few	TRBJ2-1	CASSSDSHNEQFF	TGTGCTAGCAGTAGTGACAGCCACAATGAGCAGTTCTTC
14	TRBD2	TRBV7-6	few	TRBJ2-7	CASSQGTSGYEQYF	TGTGCCAGCAGCCAGGGGACTAGCGGTTACGAGCAGTACTTC
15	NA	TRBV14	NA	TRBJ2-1	CASSQVWGSYNEQFF	TGTGCCAGCAGCCAAGTTTGGGGCTCCTACAATGAGCAGTTCTTC
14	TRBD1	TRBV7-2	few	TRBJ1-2	CASRQPGQPYGYTF	TGTGCCAGCAGACAACCGGGACAGCCCTATGGCTACACCTTC
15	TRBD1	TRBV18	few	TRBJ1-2	CASSPTGTANYGYTF	TGTGCCAGCTCACCAACCGGGACAGCCAACTATGGCTACACCTTC
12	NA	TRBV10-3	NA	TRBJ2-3	CAIRTDTDTQYF	TGTGCCATCAGGACAGACACAGATACGCAGTATTTT
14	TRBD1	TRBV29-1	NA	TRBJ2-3	CSAWDRGSTDTQYF	TGCAGCGCCTGGGACAGGGGTAGCACAGATACGCAGTATTTT
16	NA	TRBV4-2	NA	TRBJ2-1	CASSQLQGLNHNEQFF	TGTGCCAGCAGCCAACTACAGGGACTGAATCACAATGAGCAGTTCTTC
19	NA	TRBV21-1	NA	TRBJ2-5	CASSKGGKVFGASRGTQYF	TGTGCCAGCAGCAAAGGCGGGAAGGTCTTCGGGGCGTCCCGAGGGACCCAGTACTTC
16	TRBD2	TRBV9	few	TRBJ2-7	CASSVVGGRALYEQYF	TGTGCCAGCAGCGTAGTAGGCGGGAGGGCCTTATACGAGCAGTACTTC
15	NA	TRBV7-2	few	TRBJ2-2	CASSQGGGNTGELFF	TGTGCCAGCTCCCAGGGAGGGGGAAACACCGGGGAGCTGTTTTTT
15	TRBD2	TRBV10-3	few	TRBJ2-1	CAISESGGSFDEQFF	TGTGCCATCAGTGAGTCTGGCGGGAGCTTCGATGAGCAGTTCTTC
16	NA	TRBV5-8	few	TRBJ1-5	CASSLAGSYSNQPQHF	TGTGCCAGCAGCTTGGCGGGGTCTTATAGCAATCAGCCCCAGCATTTT
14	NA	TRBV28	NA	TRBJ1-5	CASSPIRRVQPQHF	TGTGCCAGCAGTCCTATAAGACGGGTTCAGCCCCAGCATTTT
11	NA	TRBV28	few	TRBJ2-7	CASSPPYEQYF	TGTGCCAGTTCCCCCCCCTACGAGCAGTACTTC
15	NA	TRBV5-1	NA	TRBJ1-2	CASSLAGAANYGYTF	TGCGCCAGCAGCTTGGCTGGGGCGGCGAACTATGGCTACACCTTC
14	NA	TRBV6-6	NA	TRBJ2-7	CASSYVRGDYEQYF	TGTGCCAGCAGTTATGTCAGGGGCGACTACGAGCAGTACTTC
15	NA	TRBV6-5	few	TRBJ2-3	CASSYGGRTGDTQYF	TGTGCCAGCAGTTACGGGGGGAGAACAGGGGATACGCAGTATTTT
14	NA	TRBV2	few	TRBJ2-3	CASRMDSIADTQYF	TGTGCCAGCAGGATGGACAGTATTGCAGATACGCAGTATTTT
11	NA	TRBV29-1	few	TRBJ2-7	CSVSRSYEQYF	TGCAGCGTATCGCGATCCTACGAGCAGTACTTC
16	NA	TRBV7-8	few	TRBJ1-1	CASSLSEGGQNTEAFF	TGTGCCAGCAGCTTATCTGAGGGGGGACAGAACACTGAAGCTTTCTTT
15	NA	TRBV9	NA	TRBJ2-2	CASSERGVDTGELFF	TGTGCCAGCAGCGAGAGGGGCGTTGACACCGGGGAGCTGTTTTTT
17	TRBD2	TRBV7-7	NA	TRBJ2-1	CASSLVPTSKGDNEQFF	TGTGCTAGCAGCTTAGTCCCGACTAGCAAGGGTGACAATGAGCAGTTCTTC
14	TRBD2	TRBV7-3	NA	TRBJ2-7	CASNNGLVTYEQYF	TGTGCCAGCAACAACGGACTAGTCACCTACGAGCAGTACTTC
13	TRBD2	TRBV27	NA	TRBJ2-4	CASSPSGGYIQYF	TGTGCCAGCAGTCCCTCGGGAGGATACATTCAGTACTTC
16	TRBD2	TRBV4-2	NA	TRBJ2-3	CASSQESGSNADTQYF	TGTGCCAGCAGCCAAGAGAGCGGGAGTAACGCAGATACGCAGTATTTT
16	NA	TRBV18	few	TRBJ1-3	CASSRSHQGSGNTIYF	TGTGCCAGCTCACGATCACATCAGGGGTCTGGAAACACCATATATTTT
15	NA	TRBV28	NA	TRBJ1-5	CASSLPGLNNQPQHF	TGTGCCAGCAGTTTACCGGGCCTAAACAATCAGCCCCAGCATTTT
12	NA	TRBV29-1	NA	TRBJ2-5	CSVGDFKGAQYF	TGCAGCGTTGGCGACTTCAAGGGGGCCCAGTACTTC
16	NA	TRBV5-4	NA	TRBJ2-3	CASSLDGFPATDTQYF	TGTGCCAGCAGCTTGGATGGCTTTCCTGCAACAGATACGCAGTATTTT
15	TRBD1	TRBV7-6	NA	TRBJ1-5	CASSWGQGWDQPQHF	TGTGCCAGCAGTTGGGGACAGGGATGGGATCAGCCCCAGCATTTT
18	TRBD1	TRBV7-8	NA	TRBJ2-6	CASSITGTGASGANVLTF	TGTGCCAGCAGCATAACCGGGACAGGGGCGTCTGGGGCCAACGTCCTGACTTTC
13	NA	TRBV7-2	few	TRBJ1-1	CASSYGQYTEAFF	TGTGCCAGCAGCTACGGACAGTACACTGAAGCTTTCTTT
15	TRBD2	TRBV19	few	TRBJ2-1	CASSIGTSGYNEQFF	TGTGCCAGTAGTATAGGGACTAGCGGATACAATGAGCAGTTCTTC
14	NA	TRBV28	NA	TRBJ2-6	CASGRDLGANVLTF	TGTGCCAGCGGCCGGGACCTTGGGGCCAACGTCCTGACTTTC
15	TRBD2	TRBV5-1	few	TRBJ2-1	CASTPGGNSYNEQFF	TGCGCCAGCACCCCGGGGGGGAACTCCTACAATGAGCAGTTCTTC